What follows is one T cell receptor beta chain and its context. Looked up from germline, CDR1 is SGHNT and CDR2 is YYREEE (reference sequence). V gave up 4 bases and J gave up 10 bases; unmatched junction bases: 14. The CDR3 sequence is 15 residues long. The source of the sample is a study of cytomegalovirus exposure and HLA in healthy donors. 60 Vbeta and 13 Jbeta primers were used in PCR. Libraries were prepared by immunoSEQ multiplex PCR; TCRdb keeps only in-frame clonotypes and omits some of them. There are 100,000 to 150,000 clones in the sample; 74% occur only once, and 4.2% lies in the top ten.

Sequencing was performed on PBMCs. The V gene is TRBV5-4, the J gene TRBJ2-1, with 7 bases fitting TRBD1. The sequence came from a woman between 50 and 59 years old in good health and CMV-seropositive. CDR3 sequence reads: CASSPGTDLLNEQFF. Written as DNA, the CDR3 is TGTGCCAGCAGCCCCGGGACAGATTTATTAAACGAGCAGTTCTTC. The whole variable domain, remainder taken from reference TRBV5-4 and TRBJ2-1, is ETGVTQSPTHLIKTRGQQVTLRCSSQSGHNTVSWYQQALGQGPQFIFQYYREEENGRGNFPPRFSGLQFPNYSSELNVNALELDDSALYLCASSPGTDLLNEQFFGPGTRLTVL.